The T cell receptor beta chain under discussion was sequenced for a study of blood T cells in healthy people across ages. Findings of the study overall: In the absence of known donor CMV status, changes in expanded clonotypes were possibly confounded. Donors of long life had a larger count of naive CD4+ cells and greater diversity than aged donors.

Of note for this clonotype: As yet, its antigen is unknown.

Donation came from healthy Caucasian individuals in Russia who were aged about 6 to 95. Germline CDR1 reads ENHRY; CDR2 reads SYGVKD. With V trimmed by 5 bases and J by 5 bases, 3 bases remained unmatched. The CDR3 spans 13 residues. The second PCR ran about 6 to 11 cycles with a sample-barcoded 5' primer and J-beta primers. From the 5' RACE reads, TCRdb called clonotypes with MiXCR, one entry per CDR3 protein. The data show hundreds of thousands of distinct CDR3 sequences, about 21% seen once. The receptor was isolated from a man between 65 and 79 years old in good health. The chain recombines TRBV10-3 with TRBJ1-5; TRBD1 matches 7 bases. Sample: blood. The CDR3 DNA is TGTGCCATCAGTTCGGGACAGTATCAGCCCCAGCATTTT. Amino acids: CAISSGQYQPQHF.